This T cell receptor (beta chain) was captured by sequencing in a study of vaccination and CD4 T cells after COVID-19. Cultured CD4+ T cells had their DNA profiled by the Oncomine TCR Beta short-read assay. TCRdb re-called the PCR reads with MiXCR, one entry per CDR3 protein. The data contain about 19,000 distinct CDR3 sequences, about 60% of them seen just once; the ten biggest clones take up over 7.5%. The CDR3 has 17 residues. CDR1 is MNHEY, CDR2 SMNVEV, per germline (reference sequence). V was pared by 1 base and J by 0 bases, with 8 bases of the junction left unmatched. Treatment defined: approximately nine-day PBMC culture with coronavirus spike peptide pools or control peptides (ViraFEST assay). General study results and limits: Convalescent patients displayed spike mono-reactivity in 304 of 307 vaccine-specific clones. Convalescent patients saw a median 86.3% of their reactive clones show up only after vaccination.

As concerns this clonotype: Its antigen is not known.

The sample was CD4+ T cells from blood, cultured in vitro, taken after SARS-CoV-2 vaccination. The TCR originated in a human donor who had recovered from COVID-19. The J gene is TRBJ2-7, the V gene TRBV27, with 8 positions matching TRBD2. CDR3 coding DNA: TGTGCCAGCAGTTTATTGATCGGGAGGGAATTCTCCTACGAGCAGTACTTC. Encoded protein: CASSLLIGREFSYEQYF.